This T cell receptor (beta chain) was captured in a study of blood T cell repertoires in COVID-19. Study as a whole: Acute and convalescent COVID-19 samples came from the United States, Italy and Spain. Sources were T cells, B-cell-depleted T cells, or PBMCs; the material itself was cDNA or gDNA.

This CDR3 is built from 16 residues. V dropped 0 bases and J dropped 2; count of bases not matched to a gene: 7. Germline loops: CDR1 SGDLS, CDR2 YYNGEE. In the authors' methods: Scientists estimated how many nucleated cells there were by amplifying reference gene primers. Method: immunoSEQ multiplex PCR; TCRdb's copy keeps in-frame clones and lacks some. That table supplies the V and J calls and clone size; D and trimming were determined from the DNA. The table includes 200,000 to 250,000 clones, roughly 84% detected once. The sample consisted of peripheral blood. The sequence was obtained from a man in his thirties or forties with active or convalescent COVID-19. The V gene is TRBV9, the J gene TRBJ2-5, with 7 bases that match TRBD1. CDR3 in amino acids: CASSVATGVGQETQYF. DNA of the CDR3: TGTGCCAGCAGCGTAGCTACAGGGGTGGGGCAAGAGACCCAGTACTTC.